This T cell receptor beta chain appears in the sequencing data of a study of blood T cell repertoires in COVID-19. The CDR3 covers 16 residues. Unmatched junction bases numbered 9, after V lost 0 bases and J lost 4 bases. Germline V lookup: CDR1 MGHDK, CDR2 SYGVNS. Clones were read by immunoSEQ multiplex PCR, and TCRdb kept only the in-frame ones, dropping some. Of 130,000 to 150,000 clones detected, roughly 80% appear once; the ten largest clones hold approximately 9.2%. This chain connects TRBV25-1 to TRBJ2-7; 7 positions match TRBD1. The receptor comes from a human donor with acute or convalescent COVID-19. The donor label of this sample is uncertain. Specimen: peripheral blood. CDR3 nucleotides: TGTGCCAGCAGTGAATATAAGGGGGCGAGAATTTACGAGCAGTACTTC. Translation: CASSEYKGARIYEQYF.